The entry below gives a single TCR beta chain sequence along with its context. Its specificity is unknown. Donors were ostensibly healthy at sampling, although undocumented immune exposures were probable. Primers included in the PCR were 60 Vbeta and 13 Jbeta primers. The assay was immunoSEQ multiplex PCR, and TCRdb's table has in-frame clones only and misses some. Its table lists roughly 55,000 clones. This record comes from a study of cytomegalovirus exposure and HLA in healthy donors. The study's findings and limits: Fewer N-insertions than the approximately 610-donor mean were reportedly shown by an Asian-associated ancestry cluster in a later analysis. The investigators catalogued under 200 TCR beta chains as cytomegalovirus-associated.

V was cut by 0 bases and J by 3 bases, with 4 bases left in between. The CDR3 sequence is 12 residues long. CDR1 is SGHRS, CDR2 YFSETQ, per germline. The gene calls are TRBV5-1 and TRBJ2-7; D uncertain. Material: PBMCs. This receptor was identified in a woman in her forties or fifties in good health and CMV-seropositive. CDR3 protein: CASSLDYYEQYF. The DNA of the CDR3 is TGCGCCAGCAGCTTGGACTACTACGAGCAGTACTTC.